The 28 T cell receptor beta chains reported below all come from one sample, sequenced in a study of cytomegalovirus exposure and HLA in healthy donors. PCR primers comprised 60 Vbeta and 13 Jbeta primers. Sequencing was performed with immunoSEQ multiplex PCR; in TCRdb, only in-frame clones are kept and a portion is missing. Its table lists tens of thousands of clones. Sequencing input: PBMCs. The receptors were sampled from a woman in her twenties or thirties in good health and CMV-seronegative.

The J gene is TRBJ1-4, the V gene TRBV4-3, with 8 bases that match TRBD1. This CDR3 spans 15 amino acids. Germline lookup yields CDR1 LGHNA and CDR2 YSLEER. V was pared by 4 bases and J by 8 bases, with 9 bases of the junction left unmatched. The DNA for the CDR3 is TGCGCCAGCAGCCTCCTTGGACAGGGCTACGAAAAACTGTTTTTT. It is translated as CASSLLGQGYEKLFF.

J is TRBJ2-3 and V is TRBV6-1; D is uncertain. The germline gives CDR1 MNHNS, CDR2 SASEGT. This CDR3 contains 14 residues. V lost 2 bases, J lost 6 bases, and 12 bases lay in between. CDR3 residues: CASSESESGDTQYF. CDR3 bases: TGTGCCAGCAGTGAATCGGAGAGTGGGGATACGCAGTATTTT.

The V gene is TRBV4-1, the J gene TRBJ2-3; TRBD2 aligns across 12 bases. CDR1 and CDR2 (germline): MGHRA, YSYEKL. Trimming took 1 base from V and 3 from J; bases not matched to a gene: 8. This CDR3 region has 18 residues. The CDR3 coding sequence is TGCGCCAGCAGCCAAGCCCAGACTAGCGGGAGAGTGACAGATACGCAGTATTTT. Translation gives CASSQAQTSGRVTDTQYF.

V is TRBV11-3 and J is TRBJ2-7; tentatively, D is TRBD2 (5 bases). The V and J ends lost 2 bases and 7 bases respectively, with 15 bases between them. CDR3 length equals 14 residues. Germline CDR1 reads SGHNT; CDR2 reads YENEEA. CDR3 nucleotides: TGTGCCAGCAGCTTACAAAGCCAGCGGCGGGAGCAGTACTTC. This codes for CASSLQSQRREQYF. Filled out from reference TRBV11-3 and TRBJ2-7, the complete variable domain reads EAGVVQSPRYKIIEKKQPVAFWCNPISGHNTLYWYLQNLGQGPELLIRYENEEAVDDSQLPKDRFSAERLKGVDSTLKIQPAELGDSAVYLCASSLQSQRREQYFGPGTRLTVT.

V is TRBV20-1 and J is TRBJ1-2; no reliable D call. The CDR3 has 9 amino acids. Germline loops: CDR1 DFQATT, CDR2 SNEGSKA (reference sequence). CDR3 sequence (DNA): TGCCAGATGAACTATGGCTACACCTTC. It codes for CQMNYGYTF.

The chain recombines TRBV7-3 with TRBJ2-2; 7 bases match TRBD2. This CDR3 is 14 amino acids long. In germline, CDR1 is SGHTA, CDR2 FQGTGA. V shed 2 bases and J 6 bases; nucleotides not matched to a gene: 3. The CDR3 here is CASSLAGAPGELFF. The CDR3 DNA reads as TGTGCCAGCAGCTTAGCGGGAGCCCCCGGGGAGCTGTTTTTT.

V gene TRBV18 combines with J gene TRBJ2-7; D possibly corresponds to TRBD2 (5 bases). The germline V gene encodes CDR1 KGHSH and CDR2 LQKENI. V lost 4 bases, J lost 3 bases, and 7 bases lay in between. This CDR3 contains 12 residues. CDR3 nucleotide sequence: TGTGCCAGCTCACGGGAGTTCTACGAGCAGTACTTC. Protein product: CASSREFYEQYF.

The chain joins TRBV11-2 to TRBJ2-2; TRBD1 is a possible D gene (6 bases). This CDR3 spans 16 amino acids. Germline V gene lookup returns CDR1 SGHAT and CDR2 FQNNGV. Trimming removed 7 bases at V and 0 bases at J, with 15 bases between. DNA of the CDR3: TGTGCCAGCAAAAGGATCAGGGGAGCGAACACCGGGGAGCTGTTTTTT. It is translated as CASKRIRGANTGELFF.

The gene calls are TRBV28 and TRBJ1-1; D not certain. Trimming removed 1 base at V and 5 bases at J, with 14 bases between. The CDR3 is 15 amino acids. Looked up from germline, CDR1 is MDHEN and CDR2 is SYDVKM. CDR3 loop: CASSLFSPAGTEAFF. CDR3 sequence (DNA): TGTGCCAGCAGTTTATTCTCCCCAGCCGGGACTGAAGCTTTCTTT.

This chain links TRBV7-3 with TRBJ2-4, with 7 bases fitting TRBD2. The CDR3 runs 14 residues. Trimming removed 5 bases from V and 0 bases from J; junction bases left unmatched: 1. In germline, CDR1 is SGHTA, CDR2 FQGTGA. In nucleotides, the CDR3 is TGTGCCAGCAGCATAGCGGGAGCCAAAAACATTCAGTACTTC. Residues: CASSIAGAKNIQYF.

CDR3 loop: CASKTGTGREKLFF. Written as DNA, the CDR3 is TGTGCCAGTAAAACCGGGACAGGGCGCGAAAAACTGTTTTTT. V usage is TRBV19 and J usage is TRBJ1-4; 9 nucleotides agree with TRBD1. The V gene's germline CDR1 is LNHDA and CDR2 SQIVND (reference sequence). V lost 7 bases to trimming and J lost 8 bases; unmatched junction nucleotides: 8. This CDR3 comprises 14 residues.

The gene calls are TRBV9 and TRBJ2-1; 9 nucleotides line up with TRBD2. Per germline, CDR1 SGDLS and CDR2 YYNGEE. The junction had 7 bases not matched to a gene; V was cut back by 1 base and J by 5 bases. The CDR3 is made up of 16 amino acids. DNA for the CDR3: TGTGCCAGCAGCGTACTGTCTAGCGGGATACACAATGAGCAGTTCTTC. This gives the protein CASSVLSSGIHNEQFF.

Regarding this clone: At one end the junction does not follow the germline gene, possibly because of a read error. V and J are TRBV7-9 and TRBJ2-3; possibly TRBD1 for D (6 bases). From germline, CDR1 is SEHNR and CDR2 FQNEAQ (reference sequence). The length of the CDR3 is 12 residues. The CDR3 bases are TGTGCCAGCAGCTTAGGGACAGCTACGCAGTATTTT. It yields the protein CASSLGTATQYF. The complete variable domain, with remaining parts taken from reference TRBV7-9 and TRBJ2-3, reads DTGVSQNPRHKITKRGQNVTFRCDPISEHNRLYWYRQTLGQGPEFLTYFQNEAQLEKSRLLSDRFSAERPKGSFSTLEIQRTEQGDSAMYLCASSLGTATQYFGPGTRLTVL.

The gene calls are TRBV5-1 and TRBJ1-1; 11 bases agree with TRBD1. The CDR3 runs 15 residues. Germline values: CDR1 SGHRS, CDR2 YFSETQ. V lost 0 bases to trimming and J lost 8 bases; unmatched junction nucleotides: 6. The CDR3 sequence is CASSLGDRGWVEAFF. CDR3 bases: TGCGCCAGCAGCTTGGGGGACAGGGGGTGGGTAGAAGCTTTCTTT.

The chain combines TRBV9 with TRBJ2-5; D is ambiguous. The CDR3 runs to 14 residues. Germline V gene sequence: CDR1 SGDLS, CDR2 YYNGEE. V was pared by 0 bases and J by 2 bases, with 8 bases between. Here the CDR3 DNA reads TGTGCCAGCAGCGTAGCCCAGGTTCAAGAGACCCAGTACTTC. Protein product: CASSVAQVQETQYF.

In DNA, the CDR3 is TGTGCCAGCAGTTACACGCCACGGGTGTGTGCCTACGAGCAGTACTTC. This encodes CASSYTPRVCAYEQYF. The chain couples TRBV6-7 to TRBJ2-7; D not resolved. TRBV6-7 is reported as an ORF; its role is uncertain. The CDR3 contains 16 residues. V shed 2 bases and J shed 2 bases, with 16 bases lying between them.

V gene TRBV5-1 combines with J gene TRBJ2-2, with 10 bases lining up with TRBD2. The germline V gene encodes CDR1 SGHRS and CDR2 YFSETQ. V dropped 3 bases and J dropped 1; count of bases not matched to a gene: 0. CDR3 length: 15 residues. The CDR3 DNA is TGCGCCAGCAGCTCTAGCGGGAGGAACACCGGGGAGCTGTTTTTT. Translation: CASSSSGRNTGELFF.

The chain combines TRBV25-1 with TRBJ1-5; the match to TRBD1 covers 9 bases. With V trimmed by 3 bases and J by 1 base, 7 bases remained unmatched. The CDR3 runs to 17 residues. The germline V gene encodes CDR1 MGHDK and CDR2 SYGVNS. The CDR3 DNA is TGTGCCAGCAGTGAGGGTGGACAGGGGAGAAGCAATCAGCCCCAGCATTTT. Its protein product is CASSEGGQGRSNQPQHF.

The chain uses TRBV7-2 and TRBJ2-7; 8 bases are shared with TRBD1. CDR1 SGHTA and CDR2 FQGNSA come from the germline V gene. J gave up 3 bases and V 5 bases, and 9 bases lay outside the gene matches. The CDR3 consists of 15 residues. The CDR3 DNA is TGTGCCAGCAGCGCTCAGACAGGGGCCCGCTACGAGCAGTACTTC. As protein: CASSAQTGARYEQYF.

The chain has TRBV29-1 and TRBJ2-3, with 8 bases aligning to TRBD2. The CDR3 totals 16 residues. Germline trimming cut 4 bases from V and 1 base from J; bases unmatched to any gene: 10. Germline CDR1 and CDR2: SQVTM and ANQGSEA. CDR3 DNA sequence: TGCAGCGTTGTGCTCGGGGGGGCGCGCGGCACAGATACGCAGTATTTT. Its protein product is CSVVLGGARGTDTQYF.

The CDR3 here is CASSYSGEGTEAFF. CDR3 coding DNA: TGTGCCAGCAGTTATTCAGGGGAGGGGACTGAAGCTTTCTTT. This chain uses TRBV6-6 with TRBJ1-1; D may be TRBD1 (6 bases). CDR1 and CDR2 (germline): MNHNY, SVGAGI (reference sequence). This CDR3 contains 14 residues. Trimming cost V 3 bases and J 5 bases, with 13 bases left between them.

The rearrangement uses TRBV7-3 and TRBJ1-1; D unclear. CDR3 length equals 15 residues. The V end lost 1 base, the J end lost 2 bases, and 11 bases lay between the germline ends. CDR1 SGHTA and CDR2 FQGTGA come from the germline V gene. The CDR3 reads CASSLRAISNTEAFF. The CDR3 region has the DNA TGTGCCAGCAGCTTAAGAGCGATTAGCAACACTGAAGCTTTCTTT.

CDR3 nucleotide sequence: TGTGCCAGCAGTGAGCAGGGGGCGTCAATCGGGGAGCTGTTTTTT. This translates into CASSEQGASIGELFF. The chain combines TRBV2 with TRBJ2-2; 8 nucleotides align to TRBD1. The CDR3 sequence is 15 residues long. CDR1 is SNHLY and CDR2 is FYNNEI in the germline V gene. After removal of 3 bases from V and 7 bases from J, the junction contained 7 bases not matched to a gene.

The chain employs TRBV25-1 and TRBJ1-2; 8 bases fit TRBD1. In germline, CDR1 is MGHDK, CDR2 SYGVNS. CDR3 size: 15 residues. J lost 7 bases, V lost 2 bases, and 9 bases had no gene match. The CDR3 region has the DNA TGTGCCAGCAGTGAAGGTCCCAGGGGGCCGGGTGGCTACACCTTC. Translation: CASSEGPRGPGGYTF.

The gene calls are TRBV30 and TRBJ2-5, with D possibly TRBD2 on 6 matching bases. V was clipped by 6 bases and J by 0 bases, with 11 bases between them. The germline V gene has CDR1 GTSNPN and CDR2 SVGIG (reference sequence). CDR3 length: 13 residues. As DNA, the CDR3 is TGTGCCTGTCTACGGGAGAACCAAGAGACCCAGTACTTC. Amino acids: CACLRENQETQYF.

V is TRBV5-1 and J is TRBJ1-2; D is unclear. V was trimmed by 6 bases and J by 6 bases, leaving 18 bases between them. The germline CDR1 and CDR2 sequences are SGHRS and YFSETQ. This CDR3 is 14 amino acids long. CDR3 sequence: CASNPGTAGNGYTF. The CDR3 DNA is TGCGCCAGCAACCCCGGCACAGCTGGAAATGGCTACACCTTC.

The V gene is TRBV9, the J gene TRBJ1-5; 8 positions match TRBD1. The CDR3 consists of 15 residues. The junction had 6 bases not matched to a gene; V was cut back by 4 bases and J by 3 bases. Per germline, CDR1 SGDLS and CDR2 YYNGEE. For the CDR3, the DNA is TGTGCCAGCAGCCGGGGACAGGCGAACAATCAGCCCCAGCATTTT. This translates into CASSRGQANNQPQHF.

The genes are TRBV19 and TRBJ2-4; D is ambiguous. Per the germline V gene, CDR1 is LNHDA and CDR2 is SQIVND (reference sequence). Trimming shortened V by 0 bases and J by 0 bases, and 12 bases separated the two germline ends. The CDR3 runs to 17 residues. CDR3 DNA sequence: TGTGCCAGTAGTATAGATCACAACCAAAGAGCCAAAAACATTCAGTACTTC. Translated: CASSIDHNQRAKNIQYF.